Shown below are 2 T cell receptor beta chains from a single sample sequenced in a study of blood T cell repertoires in COVID-19. Repertoires were generated with immunoSEQ multiplex PCR, while TCRdb's copy carries only in-frame clones and drops some. The data contain under 150,000 clones, around 90% of them seen just once; the ten biggest clones take up less than 2%. Material for sequencing was peripheral blood. These receptors came from a human donor in a cohort sampled during active COVID-19.

This sequence joins TRBV20-1 and TRBJ1-2; a weak D match, TRBD1 (6 bases). The V end lost 6 bases, the J end lost 8 bases, and 7 bases lay between the germline ends. This CDR3 contains 9 residues. The germline V gene has CDR1 DFQATT and CDR2 SNEGSKA (reference sequence). The CDR3 DNA sequence: TGCAGTGCCCAGGGGGGCTACACCTTC. It translates to CSAQGGYTF.

The J gene is TRBJ2-3, the V gene TRBV10-3, with D unresolved. With 4 bases removed from V and 6 bases from J, the gap between germline ends came to 17 bases. This CDR3 is built from 15 residues. In germline, CDR1 is ENHRY, CDR2 SYGVKD. CDR3 DNA: TGTGCCATCAGTGGTGACTCCTCTCAATTGGATACGCAGTATTTT. Translated, it gives CAISGDSSQLDTQYF.